The 3 T cell receptor beta chains below all came from one sample that was sequenced in a study of cytotoxic CD8 clonotypes in ibrutinib-treated CLL. Measured with immunoSEQ multiplex PCR; TCRdb has only the in-frame clones, and not every one. Of about 150,000 clones in the sample, 76% were seen once. Sample: PBMCs, taken after 24 months of ibrutinib treatment. Source of these receptors: a human donor with chronic lymphocytic leukemia.

The rearrangement joins TRBV28 to TRBJ2-3; possibly TRBD1 for D (6 bases). There are 15 residues in the CDR3. The V end was cut by 8 bases, the J end by 1 base, with 16 bases between. Germline lookup yields CDR1 MDHEN and CDR2 SYDVKM. The CDR3 nucleotides are TGTGCCAGCCCCCCCCCGTCAGGGGGCACAGATACGCAGTATTTT. As protein: CASPPPSGGTDTQYF.

This clone was counted a single time. V and J are TRBV28 and TRBJ1-4; D gene unclear. Germline CDR1 reads MDHEN; CDR2 reads SYDVKM. Trimming cost V 7 bases and J 3 bases, with 12 bases left between them. The CDR3 extends over 14 amino acids. CDR3: CASTPSGSNEKLFF. CDR3 coding DNA: TGTGCCAGCACCCCTTCGGGGTCTAATGAAAAACTGTTTTTT.

V gene TRBV14 combines with J gene TRBJ2-1; no firm D call. The CDR3 runs to 14 residues. Germline lookup yields CDR1 SGHDN and CDR2 FVKESK. V was pared by 0 bases and J by 10 bases, with 13 bases between. Here the CDR3 reads CASSQEGPIAEQFF. In nucleotides, the CDR3 is TGTGCCAGCAGCCAAGAGGGCCCCATCGCCGAGCAGTTCTTC.